Each of the 30 T cell receptor beta chains below was sequenced from the same sample in a study of cytomegalovirus exposure and HLA in healthy donors. A multiplex PCR was run with 60 Vbeta primers and 13 Jbeta primers. Clones were sequenced by immunoSEQ multiplex PCR, and TCRdb holds only the in-frame ones, with some missing. The data show tens of thousands of clones, around a tenth seen once. The source material was PBMCs. These TCRs come from a man aged 55-75 years in good health and CMV-seropositive.

Comments on this clone: It is likely a read error: a sequence one base away is far more abundant. Other DNA sequences in the same sample also yield this CDR3. V gene TRBV6-4 combines with J gene TRBJ1-1, with 8 positions matching TRBD1. Germline CDR1 reads MRHNA; CDR2 reads SNTAGT. The CDR3 extends over 13 amino acids. CDR3 DNA sequence: TGTGCAAGCAGCGCGACAGGGGCTGCGGAAGCTTTCTTT. Translating gives CASSATGAAEAFF.

V gene TRBV27 combines with J gene TRBJ2-7; the D gene is possibly TRBD2 (5 bases). Trimming left V 8 bases short and J 0 bases short, with 14 bases between. CDR3 length: 14 residues. Germline V gene data show CDR1 as MNHEY and CDR2 as SMNVEV (reference sequence). CDR3 in DNA: TGTGCCAGCCGCCGAGCGGAATACTCCTACGAGCAGTACTTC. Amino acid sequence: CASRRAEYSYEQYF.

This chain connects TRBV19 to TRBJ2-7; TRBD1 matches 11 bases. With V trimmed by 6 bases and J by 4 bases, 8 bases remained unmatched. CDR1 LNHDA and CDR2 SQIVND come from the germline V gene (reference sequence). This CDR3 is 15 amino acids long. As DNA, the CDR3 is TGTGCCAGTAGCCCGGACAGGGGGCTTCAGTACGAGCAGTACTTC. This encodes CASSPDRGLQYEQYF.

The rearrangement links TRBV20-1 to TRBJ2-7; no definite D call. Germline V gene sequence: CDR1 DFQATT, CDR2 SNEGSKA (reference sequence). The CDR3 covers 10 residues. V was trimmed by 5 bases and J by 4 bases, leaving 6 bases between them. The DNA for the CDR3 is TGCAGTGCTGACTTATACGAGCAGTACGTC. Its translation: CSADLYEQYV.

The chain joins TRBV11-2 to TRBJ2-1; D ambiguous. CDR3 size: 15 residues. Deletions cut 0 bases from V and 6 bases from J, with 12 bases between. Germline V gene data show CDR1 as SGHAT and CDR2 as FQNNGV. CDR3 nucleotide sequence: TGTGCCAGCAGCTTAGATCTTATGGCCAGCAATGAGCAGTTCTTC. Protein sequence: CASSLDLMASNEQFF.

V is TRBV7-6 and J is TRBJ1-4; D is perhaps TRBD1 (5 bases). Germline V gene sequence: CDR1 SGHVS, CDR2 FNYEAQ. CDR3 length: 14 amino acids. V was cut by 1 base and J by 4 bases, with 7 bases left in between. The CDR3 DNA is TGTGCCAGCAGCTTAGGGGACTTTAATGAAAAACTGTTTTTT. Its protein product is CASSLGDFNEKLFF.

This clone was detected a few times. For the CDR3, the DNA is TGTGCCAGCAGCCAACCCTCACAGGGGGCAAGCGAGCAGTTCTTC. Amino acids: CASSQPSQGASEQFF. The chain recombines TRBV7-3 with TRBJ2-1; 9 nucleotides align to TRBD1. The CDR3 is made up of 15 amino acids. V lost 5 bases and J lost 10; bases outside the gene matches: 12. Germline loops: CDR1 SGHTA, CDR2 FQGTGA. Drawing the rest from reference TRBV7-3 and TRBJ2-1, the complete variable domain is GAGVSQTPSNKVTEKGKYVELRCDPISGHTALYWYRQSLGQGPEFLIYFQGTGAADDSGLPNDRFFAVRPEGSVSTLKIQRTERGDSAVYLCASSQPSQGASEQFFGPGTRLTVL.

The rearrangement links TRBV4-1 to TRBJ2-5; TRBD2 matches at 8 bases. This CDR3 comprises 16 residues. V was pared by 2 bases and J by 5 bases, with 10 bases of the junction left unmatched. The germline V gene encodes CDR1 MGHRA and CDR2 YSYEKL. The CDR3 loop reads CASSQMGAGVGETQYF. CDR3 in DNA: TGCGCCAGCAGCCAAATGGGAGCGGGAGTTGGGGAGACCCAGTACTTC.

This clone appeared a few times. The rearrangement uses TRBV6-5 and TRBJ2-7, with D possibly matching TRBD2 (5 bases). The CDR3 contains 14 residues. Germline V gene data show CDR1 as MNHEY and CDR2 as SVGAGI. V shed 5 bases and J shed 3 bases, with 14 bases lying between them. CDR3 sequence: CASSKWTGNYEQYF. The CDR3 DNA reads as TGTGCCAGCAGTAAGTGGACGGGGAACTACGAGCAGTACTTC.

The V gene is TRBV27, the J gene TRBJ2-2, with a weak D call TRBD2 (7 bases). The CDR3 totals 15 residues. CDR1 and CDR2 (germline): MNHEY, SMNVEV (reference sequence). The V end lost 5 bases, the J end lost 5 bases, and 15 bases lay between the germline ends. The CDR3 bases are TGTGCCAGCAGTCCCCGGGGGAGGGGGACCGGGGAGCTGTTTTTT. Translated: CASSPRGRGTGELFF.

The chain's CDR3 is CAWSRQGEGAQHF. In DNA, the CDR3 is TGTGCCTGGAGTAGACAGGGGGAAGGGGCCCAGCATTTT. The chain recombines TRBV30 with TRBJ1-5, with TRBD1 identical over 9 bases. This CDR3 is 13 amino acids long. Germline-derived CDR1 and CDR2 are GTSNPN and SVGIG (reference sequence). After removal of 2 bases from V and 11 bases from J, the junction contained 7 bases not matched to a gene.

The J gene is TRBJ2-2, the V gene TRBV6-5; 8 bases match TRBD1. The CDR3 totals 15 residues. After removal of 5 bases from V and 5 bases from J, the junction contained 7 bases not matched to a gene. Germline CDR1 is MNHEY and CDR2 is SVGAGI. The CDR3: CASSIGQGWTGELFF. The DNA for the CDR3 is TGTGCCAGCAGTATAGGACAGGGCTGGACCGGGGAGCTGTTTTTT.

This clone turned up a few times. V and J are TRBV19 and TRBJ1-5; D possibly corresponds to TRBD1 (6 bases). The germline gives CDR1 LNHDA, CDR2 SQIVND (reference sequence). Trimming stripped 6 bases from V and 7 bases from J, with 13 bases between. The CDR3 sequence is 13 residues long. CDR3 nucleotides: TGTGCCAGTAGCCCCCCACAGGGACAGCCCCAGCATTTT. Residues: CASSPPQGQPQHF.

In its sample, this clone was seen a few times. This chain links TRBV6-6 with TRBJ2-1, with 8 bases aligning to TRBD2. Germline V lookup: CDR1 MNHNY, CDR2 SVGAGI (reference sequence). With 8 bases clipped from V and 7 bases from J, the junction kept 16 bases outside the gene matches. This CDR3 has 16 amino acids. The CDR3 protein is CASHPPPGTRDNEQFF. The DNA of the CDR3 is TGTGCCAGCCACCCCCCACCCGGGACTAGAGATAATGAGCAGTTCTTC.

The gene calls are TRBV19 and TRBJ2-3; unclear D gene. Germline V gene lookup returns CDR1 LNHDA and CDR2 SQIVND (reference sequence). The CDR3 covers 13 residues. Between the trimmed V and J ends, which lost 4 bases and 0 bases, there was a span of 5 bases. The CDR3 nucleotides are TGTGCCAGTAGTAACAGAAGCACAGATACGCAGTATTTT. Translated: CASSNRSTDTQYF. The variable domain in full, completed from reference TRBV19 and TRBJ2-3, reads DGGITQSPKYLFRKEGQNVTLSCEQNLNHDAMYWYRQDPGQGLRLIYYSQIVNDFQKGDIAEGYSVSREKKESFPLTVTSAQKNPTAFYLCASSNRSTDTQYFGPGTRLTVL.

The chain has TRBV5-4 and TRBJ1-3; 7 bases line up with TRBD1. V lost 4 bases to trimming and J lost 4 bases; unmatched junction nucleotides: 11. This CDR3 region has 16 residues. Germline V gives CDR1 SGHNT, CDR2 YYREEE (reference sequence). CDR3 in DNA: TGTGCCAGCAGCAGGACAGGAACCTCTTCAGGAAACACCATATATTTT. It is translated as CASSRTGTSSGNTIYF. Variable domain in full (rest from reference TRBV5-4 and TRBJ1-3): ETGVTQSPTHLIKTRGQQVTLRCSSQSGHNTVSWYQQALGQGPQFIFQYYREEENGRGNFPPRFSGLQFPNYSSELNVNALELDDSALYLCASSRTGTSSGNTIYFGEGSWLTVV.

This clone has a handful of counts. The rearrangement uses TRBV14 and TRBJ2-5; perhaps TRBD2 as D (6 bases). CDR1 and CDR2 from the germline V gene are SGHDN and FVKESK. CDR3 size: 14 residues. V lost 4 bases and J 5 bases, leaving 14 bases between the germline ends. The CDR3 region is CASSLRLEGETQYF. CDR3 DNA sequence: TGTGCCAGCAGCCTCCGGCTGGAGGGGGAGACCCAGTACTTC.

This clone was found a few times. J is TRBJ1-4 and V is TRBV7-6; 9 bases map to TRBD1. The CDR3 sequence is 15 residues long. Germline lookup yields CDR1 SGHVS and CDR2 FNYEAQ. V shed 5 bases, J shed 8 bases, and the junction held 9 bases outside the gene matches. CDR3 amino acids: CASSLQGAQREKLFF. CDR3 coding DNA: TGTGCCAGCAGCCTACAGGGGGCGCAGCGGGAAAAACTGTTTTTT.

CDR3 nucleotide sequence: TGCGCCAGCAGCCCTTACTCCTACAATGAGCAGTTCTTC. Amino acid sequence: CASSPYSYNEQFF. V usage is TRBV4-1 and J usage is TRBJ2-1; D is uncertain. The germline CDR1 and CDR2 sequences are MGHRA and YSYEKL. The CDR3 covers 13 residues. The V end was cut by 4 bases, the J end by 0 bases, with 4 bases between.

This clone was found a few times. V and J are TRBV9 and TRBJ2-2; unclear D gene. Trimming cost V 6 bases and J 0 bases, with 9 bases left between them. The CDR3 is 14 residues long. Germline CDR1 reads SGDLS; CDR2 reads YYNGEE. The CDR3 sequence is CASTRSANTGELFF. The CDR3 DNA reads as TGTGCCAGCACAAGGAGTGCGAACACCGGGGAGCTGTTTTTT.

This clone was counted only a few times. V usage is TRBV28 and J usage is TRBJ1-3; 8 nucleotides agree with TRBD1. Germline CDR1 is MDHEN and CDR2 is SYDVKM. Trimming removed 6 bases from V and 5 bases from J; junction bases left unmatched: 6. The CDR3 length is 14 residues. The CDR3 protein is CASSRGQGRNTIYF. CDR3 in DNA: TGTGCCAGCAGCCGCGGACAGGGAAGAAACACCATATATTTT.

The chain employs TRBV5-1 and TRBJ2-1, with TRBD2 matching 9 bases. The CDR3 has 15 residues. V lost 0 bases and J lost 7; bases outside the gene matches: 5. Looked up from germline, CDR1 is SGHRS and CDR2 is YFSETQ. The CDR3 region has the DNA TGCGCCAGCAGCTTGGTGGCGGGAGGGCCGAATGAGCAGTTCTTC. This codes for CASSLVAGGPNEQFF.

The rearrangement uses TRBV6-5 and TRBJ1-1, with 8 bases that match TRBD1. With 8 bases clipped from V and 0 bases from J, the junction kept 8 bases outside the gene matches. Germline CDR1 reads MNHEY; CDR2 reads SVGAGI. This CDR3 contains 15 residues. The CDR3 DNA is TGTGCCAGCCTTTACAGGGGGTATTTGAACACTGAAGCTTTCTTT. As protein: CASLYRGYLNTEAFF.

The rearrangement joins TRBV30 to TRBJ2-5; no clear D. The CDR3 totals 14 residues. Germline CDR1 is GTSNPN and CDR2 is SVGIG (reference sequence). The V and J ends lost 1 base and 5 bases respectively, with 14 bases between them. The CDR3: CAWSDPPSGETQYF. The CDR3 DNA follows: TGTGCCTGGAGTGACCCCCCCAGTGGCGAGACCCAGTACTTC.

This chain links TRBV9 with TRBJ2-5; TRBD2 agrees at 7 bases. This CDR3 contains 16 residues. Germline-derived CDR1 and CDR2 are SGDLS and YYNGEE. Losses at the gene ends were 0 bases for V and 0 bases for J; bases not matched to a gene: 5. CDR3 protein: CASSVVGGGHQETQYF. CDR3 coding DNA: TGTGCCAGCAGCGTAGTGGGGGGAGGGCACCAAGAGACCCAGTACTTC.

This clone has only a few counts. V usage is TRBV6-1 and J usage is TRBJ1-1; D not certain. The CDR3 is made up of 13 amino acids. Per the germline V gene, CDR1 is MNHNS and CDR2 is SASEGT. Between the trimmed V and J ends, which lost 0 bases and 7 bases, there was a span of 9 bases. The CDR3 region has the DNA TGTGCCAGCAGTGAAGCGGAGAAGAATGAAGCTTTCTTT. The encoded protein is CASSEAEKNEAFF.

As concerns this clone: Other nucleotide sequences from this sample produce the same CDR3. This rearrangement joins TRBV18 to TRBJ1-5; D is possibly TRBD1 (5 bases). The CDR3 has 15 residues. Trimming cost V 2 bases and J 1 base, with 9 bases left between them. The germline gives CDR1 KGHSH, CDR2 LQKENI. The CDR3 DNA sequence: TGTGCCAGCTCACCAGCGGGGGGGAGCAATCAGCCCCAGCATTTT. It is translated as CASSPAGGSNQPQHF.

As regards this clone: This CDR3 is missing its conserved last phenylalanine or tryptophan, likely due to a read error. V is TRBV6-5 and J is TRBJ2-3; D is possibly TRBD1 (6 bases). Germline lookup yields CDR1 MNHEY and CDR2 SVGAGI. The length of the CDR3 is 14 residues. The germline V and J ends were trimmed by 2 bases and 6 bases, with 12 bases remaining between them. CDR3 in amino acids: CASSYQQGMDTQYV. The CDR3 DNA reads TGTGCCAGCAGTTACCAGCAGGGGATGGATACGCAGTATGTT.

The chain uses TRBV30 and TRBJ1-1; TRBD1 is a possible D gene (5 bases). Germline V CDR1 and CDR2: GTSNPN, SVGIG (reference sequence). Trimming pared 5 bases from V and 1 base from J, leaving 11 bases between. The CDR3 has 13 residues. The CDR3 is CAWGAGPNTEAFF. The CDR3 nucleotides read TGTGCCTGGGGGGCCGGTCCGAACACTGAAGCTTTCTTT.

This clone was detected a few times. The rearrangement uses TRBV29-1 and TRBJ2-5; 9 bases line up with TRBD1. The J call may not be correct, given that the DNA end is closer to TRBJ2-7. Germline assignment: CDR1 SQVTM and CDR2 ANQGSEA. This CDR3 comprises 13 residues. The CDR3 loop is CSVPGQGSYEQYF. The CDR3, as DNA: TGCAGCGTCCCGGGACAGGGATCCTACGAGCAGTACTTC.